The 10 T cell receptor beta chains below were found in one sample sequenced in a study of cytomegalovirus exposure and HLA in healthy donors. 13 Jbeta primers and 60 Vbeta primers were used for the PCR. Only in-frame clones appear in the TCRdb table, and some are missing; sequencing was by immunoSEQ multiplex PCR. Here the sample spans tens of thousands of clones, roughly 67% being singletons. Source material: PBMCs. All receptors derive from a man aged 40-50 years in good health and CMV-seropositive.

The chain has TRBV5-4 and TRBJ2-7; TRBD2 aligns across 9 bases. The CDR3 totals 16 residues. J was trimmed by 4 bases and V by 4 bases; bases with no gene match: 12. Looked up from germline, CDR1 is SGHNT and CDR2 is YYREEE (reference sequence). The CDR3: CASSPRIGTSWYEQYF. The CDR3 nucleotides read TGTGCCAGCAGCCCGCGGATCGGGACTAGCTGGTACGAGCAGTACTTC.

This rearrangement joins TRBV7-2 to TRBJ2-1; 11 nucleotides agree with TRBD1. V shed 3 bases, J shed 5 bases, and the junction held 9 bases outside the gene matches. Germline CDR1 and CDR2: SGHTA and FQGNSA. CDR3 length: 17 residues. The CDR3, as DNA: TGTGCCAGCAGCTTCGGCACCGGGACAGGGGGTCACAATGAGCAGTTCTTC. Its translation is CASSFGTGTGGHNEQFF.

In its sample, this clone was seen once. The chain joins TRBV14 to TRBJ2-7; 9 nucleotides match TRBD1. Germline CDR1 reads SGHDN; CDR2 reads FVKESK. The ends lost 6 bases at V and 3 bases at J; junction bases unmatched: 6. This CDR3 comprises 14 residues. The CDR3 nucleotides are TGTGCCAGCAGGAGGACAGGGGCGAACTACGAGCAGTACTTC. Its translation: CASRRTGANYEQYF.

V usage is TRBV5-1 and J usage is TRBJ2-7; 9 bases match TRBD2. V shed 0 bases and J 6 bases; nucleotides not matched to a gene: 7. The CDR3 sequence is 15 residues long. Looked up from germline, CDR1 is SGHRS and CDR2 is YFSETQ. CDR3 loop: CASSLGAGGPGEQYF. Written as DNA, the CDR3 is TGCGCCAGCAGCTTGGGGGCGGGGGGGCCCGGCGAGCAGTACTTC.

The chain employs TRBV4-2 and TRBJ2-5; TRBD2 agrees at 14 bases. V shed 3 bases and J 4 bases; nucleotides not matched to a gene: 4. Germline values: CDR1 LGHNA, CDR2 YNFKEQ. CDR3 length: 16 residues. The CDR3 region has the DNA TGTGCCAGCAGCCACAGCGGGACTAGCGGGGGAGAGACCCAGTACTTC. Its protein product is CASSHSGTSGGETQYF.

The rearrangement uses TRBV4-2 and TRBJ2-7; the match to TRBD1 covers 9 bases. This CDR3 is built from 18 residues. J was trimmed by 0 bases and V by 2 bases; bases with no gene match: 11. Germline CDR1 and CDR2: LGHNA and YNFKEQ. The CDR3 coding sequence is TGTGCCAGCAGCCAATCGCCTTTGGGACAGGGCTTCTCCTACGAGCAGTACTTC. Residues: CASSQSPLGQGFSYEQYF.

V and J are TRBV29-1 and TRBJ1-1; 8 bases agree with TRBD1. J lost 1 base, V lost 6 bases, and 1 base had no gene match. The germline gives CDR1 SQVTM, CDR2 ANQGSEA. The CDR3 is 12 amino acids. CDR3: CSVDRGNTEAFF. The DNA for the CDR3 is TGCAGCGTCGACAGGGGGAACACTGAAGCTTTCTTT.

This rearrangement joins TRBV5-6 to TRBJ2-1, with D possibly matching TRBD1 (5 bases). The CDR3 sequence is 15 residues long. The germline V gene has CDR1 SGHDT and CDR2 YYEEEE. The V end was cut by 0 bases, the J end by 2 bases, with 9 bases between. The CDR3 DNA sequence: TGTGCCAGCAGCTTGGGGGGCCCCGCCTACAATGAGCAGTTCTTC. Amino acid sequence: CASSLGGPAYNEQFF.

The sample holds a few counts of this clone. V and J are TRBV7-9 and TRBJ1-1; D is uncertain. V lost 2 bases, J lost 1 base, and 8 bases lay in between. This CDR3 has 14 amino acids. The V gene's germline CDR1 is SEHNR and CDR2 FQNEAQ (reference sequence). Here the CDR3 reads CASSLYDSNTEAFF. Written as DNA, the CDR3 is TGTGCCAGCAGCTTATATGACTCGAACACTGAAGCTTTCTTT.

The CDR3 here is CASSQTAGDNEQFF. The CDR3 DNA follows: TGTGCCAGCAGTCAAACAGCGGGGGACAATGAGCAGTTCTTC. The chain uses TRBV28 and TRBJ2-1, with 8 bases identical to TRBD2. CDR3 size: 14 residues. The junction had 5 bases not matched to a gene; V was cut back by 5 bases and J by 5 bases. Germline CDR1 is MDHEN and CDR2 is SYDVKM.